A selection of T cell receptor beta chains follows, all from one sample in a study of human T cells and chemical hapten exposure. A single record per CDR3 protein comes from TCRdb applying MiXCR to the RACE reads. The sample has 300,000 to 450,000 distinct CDR3 sequences, roughly 6% seen once. Specimen: whole blood, collected in connection with sensitization to the hapten diphenylcyclopropenone (DPC). The receptors derive from a woman under 30 with alopecia areata. Some clones in this sample may be carry-over from other donors' samples. Each CDR3 is given with its conserved first and last residue. Each record gives: clone size, D gene, V gene, J gene, CDR3 DNA, CDR3 protein. The D gene is left open where the match is weak. Clone size is stated in some rows and not others, as once, few, many or a class when expanded.

few	-	TRBV10-2	TRBJ2-1	TGCGCCACCCTGGACAATGAGCAGTTCTTC	CATLDNEQFF
few	TRBD2	TRBV4-3	TRBJ2-3	TGCGCCAGCAGCCAAGAACCTAGCGGGGGGCTGTCCGGCGATACGCAGTATTTT	CASSQEPSGGLSGDTQYF
-	TRBD1	TRBV6-2/TRBV6-3	TRBJ1-1	TGTGCCAGCGGACAGGGGTACACTGAAGCTTTCTTT	CASGQGYTEAFF
few	-	TRBV6-2/TRBV6-3	TRBJ1-2	TGTGCCAGAGCGGATAAGGATAACTATGGCTACACCTTC	CARADKDNYGYTF
few	TRBD2	TRBV10-3	TRBJ2-2	TGTGCCACCATGACTAGCGGGGGGGCCGGGGAGCTGTTTTTT	CATMTSGGAGELFF
-	-	TRBV12-3/TRBV12-4	TRBJ1-3	TGTGCCAGCGCGAAGGGGGATGGAAACACCATATATTTT	CASAKGDGNTIYF
many	TRBD1	TRBV28	TRBJ1-5	TGTGCCAGCAGTTTGGTACAGGGGAGCGGTCAGCCCCAGCATTTT	CASSLVQGSGQPQHF
few	TRBD1	TRBV6-2/TRBV6-3	TRBJ1-6	TGTGCCAGCAGTGAGACAGGGGACTATAATTCACCCCTCCACTTT	CASSETGDYNSPLHF
many	-	TRBV6-2/TRBV6-3	TRBJ1-5	TGTGCCAGCAGTTCCGCTCGGGGGCAAGGCAATCAGCCCCAGCATTTT	CASSSARGQGNQPQHF
few	TRBD2	TRBV11-1	TRBJ2-3	TGTGCCAGCAGCTTAGCGGGACTAGCGGGGAGCACAGATACGCAGTATTTT	CASSLAGLAGSTDTQYF
-	-	TRBV5-1	TRBJ1-6	TGCGCCAGCAGCCTTAGAGAGATTAATTCACCCCTCCACTTT	CASSLREINSPLHF
-	-	TRBV27	TRBJ2-7	TGTGCCAGCAGTTACCGTGCAGGGCCCCACGAGCAGTACTTC	CASSYRAGPHEQYF
many	TRBD2	TRBV3-1	TRBJ2-2	TGTGCCAGCAGCCCCCGACTAGCGGGGGGGTCGAACACCGGGGAGCTGTTTTTT	CASSPRLAGGSNTGELFF
few	TRBD1	TRBV6-2/TRBV6-3	TRBJ2-2	TGTGCCAGCCGGCGAGGACTGGACAGGAGCTACACCGGGGAGCTGTTTTTT	CASRRGLDRSYTGELFF
many	-	TRBV5-6	TRBJ1-2	TGTGCCAGCAGCACTATTGATCCGTATGGCTACACCTTC	CASSTIDPYGYTF
many	-	TRBV7-9	TRBJ2-1	TGTGCCAGCAGCTTATTGGGAAACAATGAGCAGTTCTTC	CASSLLGNNEQFF
-	-	TRBV5-1	TRBJ2-1	TGCGCCAGCAGCTTGGACGTGCGGGTCCTGGGGAATGAGCAGTTCTTC	CASSLDVRVLGNEQFF
many	-	TRBV5-4	TRBJ1-1	TGTGCCAGCAGCTTGGGGGTTGGGGGCACTGAAGCTTTCTTT	CASSLGVGGTEAFF
-	TRBD2	TRBV19	TRBJ2-7	TGTGCCAGTAGTATGGCCGGGGGGGCCTACGAGCAGTACTTC	CASSMAGGAYEQYF
-	TRBD1	TRBV6-5	TRBJ2-1	TGTGCCAGCTGCGAGGGACAGGGTTTCGATGAGCAGTTCTTC	CASCEGQGFDEQFF
few	-	TRBV12-5	TRBJ2-7	TGTGCTAGTAGACTAGACGGAACCTACGAGCAGTACTTC	CASRLDGTYEQYF
many	-	TRBV16	TRBJ1-4	TGTGCCAGCAGCCAATACAGAGTATATGAAAAACTGTTTTTT	CASSQYRVYEKLFF